Described below is a single T cell receptor beta chain sequence and its context. Its cognate antigen is unknown. The CDR3 sequence is 15 residues long. Germline CDR1 MNHEY, CDR2 SVGAGI. V was cut by 7 bases and J by 5 bases, with 20 bases left in between. This sample is part of a study of cytomegalovirus exposure and HLA in healthy donors. Notes on the study in general: Earlier analysis found most TCR beta V segments productive about 87% or about 30% of the time.

Primers: 60 Vbeta forward and 13 Jbeta reverse. In the original processing: Counted up in a later analysis, unique TCR beta chains came to approximately 77 million, with around 11 million shared. The data were produced by immunoSEQ multiplex PCR, yet TCRdb's version contains in-frame clones alone and is incomplete. That table gives V, J and clone size, and the DNA gave D and trimming. The data show 170,000 or so clones, with about four fifths seen just once and roughly 0.5% held by the top ten. This TCR was recovered from a woman between 50 and 59 years old in good health and CMV-seronegative. The sequenced material came from PBMCs. The chain recombines TRBV6-5 with TRBJ1-2; tentative D call: TRBD1 (6 bases). The CDR3 DNA sequence: TGTGCCAGCACCCCATTCGTAGGGGGTGGTTATGGCTACACCTTC. Its protein is CASTPFVGGGYGYTF.